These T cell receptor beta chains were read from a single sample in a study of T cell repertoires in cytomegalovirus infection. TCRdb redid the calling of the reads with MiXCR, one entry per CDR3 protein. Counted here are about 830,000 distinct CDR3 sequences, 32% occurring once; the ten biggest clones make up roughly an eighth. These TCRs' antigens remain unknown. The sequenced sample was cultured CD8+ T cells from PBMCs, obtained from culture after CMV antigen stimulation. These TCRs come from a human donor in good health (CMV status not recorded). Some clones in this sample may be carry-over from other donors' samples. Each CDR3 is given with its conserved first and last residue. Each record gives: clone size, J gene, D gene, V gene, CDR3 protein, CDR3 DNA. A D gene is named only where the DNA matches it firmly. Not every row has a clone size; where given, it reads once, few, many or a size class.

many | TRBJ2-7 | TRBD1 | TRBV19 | CARPGQGATRYEQYF | TGTGCCAGACCCGGACAGGGGGCGACACGGTACGAGCAGTACTTC
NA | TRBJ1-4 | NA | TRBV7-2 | CASSLEYDEKLFF | TGTGCCAGCAGCTTGGAATATGATGAAAAACTGTTTTTT
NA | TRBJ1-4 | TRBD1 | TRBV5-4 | CASSLGTGFVEKLFF | TGTGCCAGCAGCTTGGGGACAGGGTTTGTTGAAAAACTGTTTTTT
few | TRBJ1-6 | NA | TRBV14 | CASSQDPDYNIYNSPLHF | TGTGCCAGCAGCCAAGATCCCGACTACAATATCTATAATTCACCCCTCCACTTT
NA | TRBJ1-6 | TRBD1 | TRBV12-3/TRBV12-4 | CARGIRPGQGFNSPLHF | TGTGCCCGTGGAATAAGACCGGGACAGGGGTTTAATTCACCCCTCCACTTT
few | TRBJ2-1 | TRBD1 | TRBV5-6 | CASSSGGQGLNEQFF | TGTGCCAGCAGCTCGGGGGGACAGGGCCTCAATGAGCAGTTCTTC
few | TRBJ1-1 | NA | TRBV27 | CASSIAGAIAEAFF | TGTGCCAGCAGTATCGCGGGAGCCATCGCTGAAGCTTTCTTT
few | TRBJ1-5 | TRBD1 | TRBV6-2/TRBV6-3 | CASSRSTGEDQPQHF | TGTGCCAGCAGTCGGTCCACAGGGGAGGATCAGCCCCAGCATTTT
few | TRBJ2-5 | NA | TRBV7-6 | CASSLPQGQGTQYF | TGTGCCAGCAGCTTACCCCAGGGTCAGGGAACCCAGTACTTC
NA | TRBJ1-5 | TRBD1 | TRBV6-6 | CASRWTGGLAEPQHF | TGTGCCAGCCGTTGGACAGGGGGCCTTGCAGAGCCCCAGCATTTT
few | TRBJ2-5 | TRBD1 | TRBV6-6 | CASSPGTGVGETQYF | TGTGCCAGCAGTCCCGGGACAGGGGTTGGGGAGACCCAGTACTTC
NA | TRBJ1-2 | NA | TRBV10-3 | CAIKETDPKDGYTF | TGTGCCATCAAGGAAACAGACCCTAAGGATGGCTACACCTTC
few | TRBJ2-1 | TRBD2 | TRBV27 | CASSSGGMNNEQFF | TGTGCCAGCAGTAGCGGGGGGATGAACAATGAGCAGTTCTTC
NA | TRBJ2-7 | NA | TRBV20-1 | CSARPAARGYEQYF | TGCAGTGCCCGCCCGGCAGCTCGAGGCTACGAGCAGTACTTC
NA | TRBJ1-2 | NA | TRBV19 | CASNPGGGYGYTF | TGTGCCAGTAATCCCGGTGGAGGCTATGGCTACACCTTC
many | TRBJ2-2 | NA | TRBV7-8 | CASILKTSANTGELFF | TGTGCCAGCATCTTAAAAACGTCGGCGAACACCGGGGAGCTGTTTTTT
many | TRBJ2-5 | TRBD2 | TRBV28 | CASSSRLAGGLETQYF | TGTGCCAGCAGTTCCCGACTAGCGGGGGGTTTGGAGACCCAGTACTTC
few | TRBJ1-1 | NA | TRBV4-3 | CASSQGPTGGGTEAFF | TGCGCCAGCAGCCAAGGACCTACGGGGGGGGGCACTGAAGCTTTCTTT
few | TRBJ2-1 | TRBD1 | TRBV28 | CASRWSQGARYNEQFF | TGTGCCAGCAGGTGGTCGCAGGGGGCGAGATACAATGAGCAGTTCTTC
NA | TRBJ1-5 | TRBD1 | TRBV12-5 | CASGWDSYFNQPQHF | TGTGCTAGTGGTTGGGACAGCTACTTCAATCAGCCCCAGCATTTT
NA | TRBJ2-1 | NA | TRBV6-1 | CASRQGSLEQFF | TGTGCCAGCAGGCAGGGGTCCCTCGAGCAGTTCTTC
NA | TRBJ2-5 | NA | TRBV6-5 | CASSKLQETQYF | TGTGCCAGCAGCAAACTCCAAGAGACCCAGTACTTC
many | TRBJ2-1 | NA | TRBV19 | CASKGEANYNEQFF | TGTGCCAGTAAGGGGGAGGCAAATTACAATGAGCAGTTCTTC
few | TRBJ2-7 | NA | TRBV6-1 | CASSVSGSYEQYF | TGTGCCAGCAGTGTCTCGGGGTCCTACGAGCAGTACTTC
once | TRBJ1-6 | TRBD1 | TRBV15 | CATTSGRGLGEPLHF | TGTGCCACCACCTCAGGGAGGGGGCTTGGGGAACCCCTCCACTTT
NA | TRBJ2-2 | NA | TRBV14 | CASSQGGPLSGTGELFF | TGTGCCAGCAGCCAAGGTGGCCCCCTTTCTGGGACCGGGGAGCTGTTTTTT
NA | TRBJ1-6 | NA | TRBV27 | CASSLTLRSYNSPLHF | TGTGCCAGCAGCCTGACCCTGCGCTCCTATAATTCACCCCTCCACTTT
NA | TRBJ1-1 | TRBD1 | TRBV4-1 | CASSQGGQADEAFF | TGCGCCAGCAGCCAAGGGGGACAGGCCGATGAAGCTTTCTTT
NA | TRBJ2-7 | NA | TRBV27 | CASSLSIGTIYEQYF | TGTGCCAGCAGTTTATCGATTGGTACGATTTACGAGCAGTACTTC
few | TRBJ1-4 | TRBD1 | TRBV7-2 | CASSLVPGQDEKLFF | TGTGCCAGCAGCTTAGTTCCGGGACAGGATGAAAAACTGTTTTTT
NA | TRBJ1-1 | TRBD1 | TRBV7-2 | CASTGTAGGTEAFF | TGTGCCAGCACCGGGACAGCCGGAGGCACTGAAGCTTTCTTT
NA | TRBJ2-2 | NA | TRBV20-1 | CSARDPALSTGELFF | TGCAGTGCTAGAGACCCTGCCTTGAGCACCGGGGAGCTGTTTTTT
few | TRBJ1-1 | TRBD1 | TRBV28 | CASSLSSKGATEAFF | TGTGCCAGCAGTTTATCTAGTAAGGGGGCAACTGAAGCTTTCTTT
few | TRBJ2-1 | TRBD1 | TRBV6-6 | CASSYGQDNEQFF | TGTGCCAGCAGCTACGGACAGGACAATGAGCAGTTCTTC
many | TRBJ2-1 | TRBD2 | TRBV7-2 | CASLMSGGSEQFF | TGTGCCAGCCTAATGTCCGGGGGGAGCGAGCAGTTCTTC
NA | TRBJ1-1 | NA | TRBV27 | CASSVGGAAEAFF | TGTGCCAGCAGTGTGGGGGGGGCGGCTGAAGCTTTCTTT
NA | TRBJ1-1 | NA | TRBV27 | CASSQGTFNTEAFF | TGTGCCAGCAGTCAGGGGACTTTCAACACTGAAGCTTTCTTT
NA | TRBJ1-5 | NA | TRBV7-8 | CASSLGGTWGATRPQHF | TGTGCCAGCAGCTTAGGGGGTACTTGGGGGGCCACCCGGCCCCAGCATTTT
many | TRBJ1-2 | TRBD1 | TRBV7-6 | CASSRGQGPGEGYTF | TGTGCCAGCAGCAGGGGACAGGGCCCGGGGGAGGGCTACACCTTC
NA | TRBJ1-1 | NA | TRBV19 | CASTRTGTNTEAFF | TGTGCCAGTACCCGCACCGGGACGAACACTGAAGCTTTCTTT
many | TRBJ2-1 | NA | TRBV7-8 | CASAGGAESNEQFF | TGTGCCAGCGCCGGGGGTGCAGAGTCGAATGAGCAGTTCTTC
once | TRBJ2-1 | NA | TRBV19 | CASSSLPVMGGTPNEQFF | TGTGCCAGTAGTTCCCTCCCCGTTATGGGGGGCACACCTAATGAGCAGTTCTTC
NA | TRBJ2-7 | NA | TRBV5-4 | CASSDYTSQYF | TGTGCCAGCAGCGACTACACGAGCCAGTACTTC
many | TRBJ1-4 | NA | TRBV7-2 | CASSLWGAGEKLFF | TGTGCCAGCAGCTTATGGGGGGCAGGTGAAAAACTGTTTTTT
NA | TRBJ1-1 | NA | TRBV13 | CASSSPLDGNTEAFF | TGTGCCAGCAGCTCCCCCCTCGACGGGAACACTGAAGCTTTCTTT
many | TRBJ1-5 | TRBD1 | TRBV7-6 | CASSKRQGNQPQHF | TGTGCCAGCAGCAAACGACAGGGGAATCAGCCCCAGCATTTT
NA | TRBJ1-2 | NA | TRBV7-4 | CASSRGRTEANYGYTF | TGTGCCAGCAGCCGCGGCCGGACAGAAGCTAACTATGGCTACACCTTC
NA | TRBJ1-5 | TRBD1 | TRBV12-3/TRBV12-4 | CASSTPGQTSASNQPQHF | TGTGCCAGCAGTACTCCGGGACAGACTAGTGCGAGCAATCAGCCCCAGCATTTT
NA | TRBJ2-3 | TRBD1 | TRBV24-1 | CATWDRNTQYF | TGTGCCACCTGGGACAGGAATACGCAGTATTTT
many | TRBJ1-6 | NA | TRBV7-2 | CASSLEWGSGGWNSPLHF | TGTGCCAGCAGCTTAGAATGGGGGTCAGGAGGGTGGAATTCACCCCTCCACTTT
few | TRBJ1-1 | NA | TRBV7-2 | CASSYRRVEAFF | TGTGCCAGCAGCTACCGGAGGGTTGAAGCTTTCTTT
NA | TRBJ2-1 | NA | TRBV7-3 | CASGGNSYNEQFF | TGTGCCAGCGGGGGGAACTCCTACAATGAGCAGTTCTTC
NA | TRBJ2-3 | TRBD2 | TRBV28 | CASSLLAEGPNTDTQYF | TGTGCCAGCAGTCTACTAGCGGAGGGGCCCAACACAGATACGCAGTATTTT
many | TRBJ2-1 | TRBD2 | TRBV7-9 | CASRDLAGGYNEQFF | TGTGCCAGCAGGGATCTAGCGGGGGGTTACAATGAGCAGTTCTTC
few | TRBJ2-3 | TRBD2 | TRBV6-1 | CASSPGMAGGTDTQYF | TGTGCCAGCAGCCCAGGGATGGCGGGGGGCACAGATACGCAGTATTTT